This TCR beta chain originates from a study of T cells in Graves' hyperthyroidism and ophthalmopathy. Findings and limits, study-wide: In simple terms, a model built on 13 V-J features told ophthalmopathy apart from stable hyperthyroidism. Blood held most thyroid clonotypes expanded above 0.001 frequency.

TCR beta CDR3 regions were amplified from RNA transcripts. TCR CDR3 underwent first-round RT-PCR with the HTBI primer set. TCRdb analysed the multiplex PCR reads with MiXCR anew, one entry per CDR3 protein. Altogether 250,000 to 350,000 distinct CDR3 sequences are present, approximately 15% being singletons, with the ten largest covering over 50%. Losses at the gene ends were 7 bases for V and 7 bases for J; bases not matched to a gene: 11. The germline V gene encodes CDR1 SNHLY and CDR2 FYNNEI. The CDR3 runs 16 residues. Not enrolled were patients with uncontrolled infection, other autoimmune disease, pregnancy or lactation. A few counts support this clonotype. Its specificity is not known.

Sequences were obtained from blood. The genes are TRBV2 and TRBJ2-7; 15 bases line up with TRBD2. This receptor was taken from a woman aged 55 to 70 with Graves' ophthalmopathy. The CDR3 DNA is TGTGCCAGCATTCCCGGGACTAGCGGGGGGCCGGGGGAGCAGTACTTC. This translates into CASIPGTSGGPGEQYF.